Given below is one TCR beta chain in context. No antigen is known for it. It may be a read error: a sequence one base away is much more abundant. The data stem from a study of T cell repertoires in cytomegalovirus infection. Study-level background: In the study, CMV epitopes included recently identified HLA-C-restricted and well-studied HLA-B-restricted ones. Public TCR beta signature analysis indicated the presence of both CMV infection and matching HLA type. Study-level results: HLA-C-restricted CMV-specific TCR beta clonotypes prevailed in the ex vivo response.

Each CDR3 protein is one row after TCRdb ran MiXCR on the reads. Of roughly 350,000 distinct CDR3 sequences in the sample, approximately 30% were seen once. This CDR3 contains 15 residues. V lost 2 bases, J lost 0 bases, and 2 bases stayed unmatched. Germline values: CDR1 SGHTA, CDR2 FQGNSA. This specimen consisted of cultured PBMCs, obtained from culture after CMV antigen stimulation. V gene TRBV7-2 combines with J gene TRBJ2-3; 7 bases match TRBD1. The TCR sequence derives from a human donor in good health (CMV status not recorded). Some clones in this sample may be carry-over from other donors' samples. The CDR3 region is CTSSLQTGSTDTQYF. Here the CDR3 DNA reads TGTACCAGCAGCTTACAGACAGGGAGCACAGATACGCAGTATTTT.